These T cell receptor beta chains were read from a single sample in a study of patients and donors after allogeneic stem cell transplantation. Using its own MiXCR run on the RT-PCR reads, TCRdb lists one record per CDR3 protein. The sample has 150,000 to 200,000 distinct CDR3 sequences, about 32% seen once. Sequencing input: blood, either unsorted or a sorted T cell fraction (not recorded which). These receptors all stem from a human donor who was either an allogeneic HSCT recipient or a stem cell or donor lymphocyte infusion donor (not recorded which). It is not recorded whose cells these are; they may come from a transplant donor. The CDR3 runs from the conserved cysteine through the conserved F or W. D genes are given only for firm matches. Clone size is shown for a subset of rows, as once, few, many or a class of expanded clone.

d_gene	abundance	v_gene	len	j_gene	CDR3nt	CDR3aa
TRBD1	few	TRBV4-3	15	TRBJ1-5	TGCGCCAGCAGCCAGGAAACAGGGGGCGGCCAGCCCCAGCATTTT	CASSQETGGGQPQHF
-	few	TRBV2	14	TRBJ2-1	TGTGCCAGCAGTGTAGCGCCTCTCTACAATGAGCAGTTCTTC	CASSVAPLYNEQFF
-	few	TRBV4-1	12	TRBJ2-1	TGCGCCAGCAGCCAAGGGTCGTATGAGCAGTTCTTC	CASSQGSYEQFF
-	-	TRBV5-5	13	TRBJ2-3	TGTGCCAGCAGCTTGACGATGACAGATACGCAGTATTTT	CASSLTMTDTQYF
-	-	TRBV28	14	TRBJ2-1	TGTGCCAGCAAGGTCGTGAGCGCCTACAATGAGCAGTTCTTC	CASKVVSAYNEQFF
-	few	TRBV12-3/TRBV12-4	13	TRBJ1-6	TGTGCCAGCAGTTTAGGGCCCGATTCACCCCTCCACTTT	CASSLGPDSPLHF
TRBD1	many	TRBV12-3/TRBV12-4	16	TRBJ1-2	TGTGCCAGCAGTACCATACCGGGACAGGGGGATGGTGGCTACACCTTC	CASSTIPGQGDGGYTF
-	-	TRBV6-2/TRBV6-3	15	TRBJ2-1	TGTGCCAGCAGTTACCCGAACCCCGGGGCGAATGAGCAGTTCTTC	CASSYPNPGANEQFF
TRBD2	few	TRBV10-3	15	TRBJ2-1	TGTGCCATCAGTGCTGGCGGGAGCTACGCGGATGAGCAGTTCTTC	CAISAGGSYADEQFF
-	-	TRBV7-9	12	TRBJ2-1	TGTGCCAGCAGGGAGACAGTCAATGAGCAGTTCTTC	CASRETVNEQFF
TRBD2	-	TRBV6-5	16	TRBJ2-1	TGTGCCAGCAGTTACTCTGTACCCTCTAGCGGCAATGAGCAGTTCTTC	CASSYSVPSSGNEQFF
TRBD2	-	TRBV10-3	13	TRBJ2-5	TGTGCCATCGCCCTAGCGGGAGTAGAGACCCAGTACTTC	CAIALAGVETQYF
-	once	TRBV7-2	13	TRBJ2-1	TGTGCCAGCAGCAAGGGAGTCTACAATGAGCAGTTCTTC	CASSKGVYNEQFF
-	few	TRBV18	17	TRBJ2-7	TGTGCCAGCTCCCGGAGTCCCACAGGACCCCGCTCCTACGAGCAGTACTTC	CASSRSPTGPRSYEQYF
-	many	TRBV7-2	16	TRBJ1-2	TGTGCCAGCAGCCCCAACGGGGGGCTCCGAACATATGGCTACACCTTC	CASSPNGGLRTYGYTF
TRBD1	few	TRBV6-5	14	TRBJ1-4	TGTGCCAGCAGAACCGGGACAGGGAACGAAAAACTGTTTTTT	CASRTGTGNEKLFF